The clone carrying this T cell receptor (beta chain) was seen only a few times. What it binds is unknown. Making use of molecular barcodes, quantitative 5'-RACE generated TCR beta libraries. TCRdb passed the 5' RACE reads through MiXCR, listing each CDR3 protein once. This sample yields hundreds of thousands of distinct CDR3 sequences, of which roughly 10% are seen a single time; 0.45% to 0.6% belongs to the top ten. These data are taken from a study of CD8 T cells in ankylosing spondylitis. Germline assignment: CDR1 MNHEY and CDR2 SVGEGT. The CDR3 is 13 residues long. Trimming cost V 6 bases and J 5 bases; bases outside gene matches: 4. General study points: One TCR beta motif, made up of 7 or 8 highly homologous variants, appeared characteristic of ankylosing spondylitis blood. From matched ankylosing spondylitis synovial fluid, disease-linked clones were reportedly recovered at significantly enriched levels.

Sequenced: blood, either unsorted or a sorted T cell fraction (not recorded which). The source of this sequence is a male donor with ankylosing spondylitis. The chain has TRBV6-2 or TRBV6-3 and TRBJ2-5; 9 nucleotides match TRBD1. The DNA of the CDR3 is TGTGCCAGCAGAAACAGGGGGCTTGAGACCCAGTACTTC. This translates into CASRNRGLETQYF.